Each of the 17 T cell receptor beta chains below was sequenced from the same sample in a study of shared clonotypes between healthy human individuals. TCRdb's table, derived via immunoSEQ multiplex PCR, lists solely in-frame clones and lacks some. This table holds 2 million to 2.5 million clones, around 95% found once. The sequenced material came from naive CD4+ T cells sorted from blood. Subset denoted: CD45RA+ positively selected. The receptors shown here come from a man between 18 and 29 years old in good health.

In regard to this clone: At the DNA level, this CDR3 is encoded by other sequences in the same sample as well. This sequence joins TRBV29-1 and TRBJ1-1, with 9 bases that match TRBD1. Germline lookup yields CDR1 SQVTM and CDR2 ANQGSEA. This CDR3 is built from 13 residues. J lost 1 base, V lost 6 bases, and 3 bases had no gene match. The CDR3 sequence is CSVPGQGNTEAFF. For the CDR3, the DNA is TGCAGCGTCCCGGGACAGGGGAACACTGAAGCTTTCTTT.

The CDR3 nucleotides are TGTGCCATTGGACAGAACTTCAATTCACCCCTCCACTTT. It translates to CAIGQNFNSPLHF. The V gene is TRBV28, the J gene TRBJ1-6; weak D call: TRBD1 (6 bases). The CDR3 is made up of 13 amino acids. CDR1 is MDHEN, CDR2 SYDVKM, per germline. V dropped 10 bases and J dropped 7 bases, with 14 bases sitting between them.

The CDR3 DNA reads as TGCGCCAGCAGAAATGGTCTGGCCAAAAACATTCAGTACTTC. As protein: CASRNGLAKNIQYF. The genes are TRBV5-1 and TRBJ2-4; the D is unclear. The germline CDR1 and CDR2 sequences are SGHRS and YFSETQ. V lost 5 bases and J lost 1, with 10 bases in between. This CDR3 spans 14 amino acids.

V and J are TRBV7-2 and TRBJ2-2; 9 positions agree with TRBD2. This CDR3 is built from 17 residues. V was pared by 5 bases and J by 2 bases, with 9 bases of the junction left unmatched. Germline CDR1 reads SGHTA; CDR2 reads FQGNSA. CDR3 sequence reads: CASSAATSGVNTGELFF. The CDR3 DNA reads TGTGCCAGCAGCGCCGCGACTAGCGGAGTTAACACCGGGGAGCTGTTTTTT.

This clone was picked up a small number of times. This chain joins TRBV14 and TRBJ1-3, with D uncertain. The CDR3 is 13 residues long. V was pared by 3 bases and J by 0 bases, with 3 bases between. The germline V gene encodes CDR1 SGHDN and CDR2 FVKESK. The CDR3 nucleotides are TGTGCCAGCAGCCACAGCTCTGGAAACACCATATATTTT. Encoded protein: CASSHSSGNTIYF.

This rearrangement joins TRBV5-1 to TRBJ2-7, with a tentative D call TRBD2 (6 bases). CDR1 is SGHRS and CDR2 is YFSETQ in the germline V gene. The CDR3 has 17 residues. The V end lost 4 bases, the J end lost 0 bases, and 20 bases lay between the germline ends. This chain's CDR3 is CASSLRSGTGYSYEQYF. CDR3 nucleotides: TGCGCCAGCAGCCTAAGGTCCGGGACTGGTTACTCCTACGAGCAGTACTTC.

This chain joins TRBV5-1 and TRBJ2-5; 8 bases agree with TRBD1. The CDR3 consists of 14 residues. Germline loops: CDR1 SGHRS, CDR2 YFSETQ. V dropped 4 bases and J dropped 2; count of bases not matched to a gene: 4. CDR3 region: CASSAGQGQETQYF. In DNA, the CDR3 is TGCGCCAGCAGCGCCGGACAGGGACAAGAGACCCAGTACTTC.

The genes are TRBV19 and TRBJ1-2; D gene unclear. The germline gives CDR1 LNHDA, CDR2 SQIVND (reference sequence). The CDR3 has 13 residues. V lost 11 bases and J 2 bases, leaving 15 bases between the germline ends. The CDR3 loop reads CACTEASNYGYTF. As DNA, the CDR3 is TGTGCCTGTACCGAGGCATCCAACTATGGCTACACCTTC.

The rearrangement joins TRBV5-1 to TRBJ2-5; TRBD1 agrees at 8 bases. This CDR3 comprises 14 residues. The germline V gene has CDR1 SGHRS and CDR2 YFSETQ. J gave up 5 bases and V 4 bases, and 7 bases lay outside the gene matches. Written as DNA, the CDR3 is TGCGCCAGCAGCGCGACAGGGGTTTGGGAGACCCAGTACTTC. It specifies CASSATGVWETQYF.

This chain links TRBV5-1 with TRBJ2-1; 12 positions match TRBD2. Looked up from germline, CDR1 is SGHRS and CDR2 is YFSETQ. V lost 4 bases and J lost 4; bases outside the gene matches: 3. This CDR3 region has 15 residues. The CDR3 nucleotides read TGCGCCAGCAGCCGCGGACTAGCGGGATACAATGAGCAGTTCTTC. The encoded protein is CASSRGLAGYNEQFF.

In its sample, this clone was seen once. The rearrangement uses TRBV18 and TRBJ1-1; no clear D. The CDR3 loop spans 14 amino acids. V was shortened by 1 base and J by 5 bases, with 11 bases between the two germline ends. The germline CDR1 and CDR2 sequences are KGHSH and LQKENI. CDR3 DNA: TGTGCCAGCTCACCACTCGGCAGGAGTACTGAAGCTTTCTTT. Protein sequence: CASSPLGRSTEAFF.

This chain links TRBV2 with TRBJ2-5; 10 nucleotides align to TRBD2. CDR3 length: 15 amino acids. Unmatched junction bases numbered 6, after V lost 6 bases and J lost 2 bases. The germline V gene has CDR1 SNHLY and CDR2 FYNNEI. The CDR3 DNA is TGTGCCAGCAGACGCGGACTAGCGGAACAAGAGACCCAGTACTTC. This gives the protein CASRRGLAEQETQYF.

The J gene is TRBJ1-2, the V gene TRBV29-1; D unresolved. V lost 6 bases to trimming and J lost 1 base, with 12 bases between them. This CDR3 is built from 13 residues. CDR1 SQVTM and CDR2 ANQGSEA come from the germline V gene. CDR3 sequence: CSVVVGLNYGYTF. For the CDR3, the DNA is TGCAGCGTCGTGGTTGGGCTTAACTATGGCTACACCTTC.

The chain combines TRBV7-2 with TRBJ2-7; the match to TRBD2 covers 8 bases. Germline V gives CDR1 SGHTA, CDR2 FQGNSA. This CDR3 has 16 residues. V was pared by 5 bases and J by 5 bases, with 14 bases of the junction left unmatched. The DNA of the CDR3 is TGTGCCAGCAGCCCAAGGAACGGGAGGGCCAGAGACGAGCAGTACTTC. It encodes CASSPRNGRARDEQYF.

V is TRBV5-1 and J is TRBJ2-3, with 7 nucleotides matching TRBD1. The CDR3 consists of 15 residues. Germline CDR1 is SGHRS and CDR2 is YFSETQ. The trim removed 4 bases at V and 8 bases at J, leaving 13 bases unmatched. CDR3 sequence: CASSLGQVAGTTQYF. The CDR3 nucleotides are TGCGCCAGCAGCCTAGGACAGGTCGCCGGTACTACGCAGTATTTT.

The CDR3 region has the DNA TGTGCCTGGGGCACAGGGGGAACGGTATACGAGCAGTACTTC. Translating gives CAWGTGGTVYEQYF. The chain has TRBV30 and TRBJ2-7, with 8 bases that match TRBD1. V shed 5 bases and J 4 bases; nucleotides not matched to a gene: 10. CDR1 and CDR2 (germline): GTSNPN, SVGIG (reference sequence). This CDR3 spans 14 amino acids.

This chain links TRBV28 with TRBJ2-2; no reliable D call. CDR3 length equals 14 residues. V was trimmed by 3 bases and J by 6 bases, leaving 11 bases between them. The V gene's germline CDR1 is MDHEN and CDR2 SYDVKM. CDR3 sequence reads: CASSFSEIPGELFF. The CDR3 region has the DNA TGTGCCAGCAGTTTTAGTGAGATCCCCGGGGAGCTGTTTTTT.